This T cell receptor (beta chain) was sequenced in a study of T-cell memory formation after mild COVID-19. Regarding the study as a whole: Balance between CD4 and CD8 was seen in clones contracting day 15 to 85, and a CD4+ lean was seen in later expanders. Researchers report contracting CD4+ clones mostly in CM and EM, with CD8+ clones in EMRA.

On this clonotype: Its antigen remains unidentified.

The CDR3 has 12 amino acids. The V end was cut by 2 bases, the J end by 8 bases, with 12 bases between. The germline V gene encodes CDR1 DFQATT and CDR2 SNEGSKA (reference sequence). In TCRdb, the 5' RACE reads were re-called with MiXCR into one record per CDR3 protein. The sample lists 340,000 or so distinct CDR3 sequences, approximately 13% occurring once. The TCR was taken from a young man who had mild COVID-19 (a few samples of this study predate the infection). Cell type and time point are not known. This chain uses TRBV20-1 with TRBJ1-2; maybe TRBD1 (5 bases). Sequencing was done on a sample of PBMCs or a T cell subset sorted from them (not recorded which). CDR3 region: CSARQGTGGYTF. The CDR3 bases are TGCAGTGCTAGACAAGGGACCGGGGGCTACACCTTC.